A selection of T cell receptor beta chains follows, all from one sample in a study of control samples from healthy donors and cancer patients. Libraries were prepared by immunoSEQ multiplex PCR; TCRdb keeps only in-frame clonotypes and omits some of them. The sample has approximately 220,000 clones, roughly 94% seen once. Material: blood. Receptors were obtained from a man aged 45-65 years in good health. CDR3s include the opening cysteine and the closing phenylalanine or tryptophan. D genes are given only for firm matches. Only part of the rows carry a size: once, few, many, or a class if the clone is expanded.

j_call | d_call | v_call | clone_size | cdr3_nt | cdr3_aa
TRBJ2-1 | - | TRBV6-5 | - | TGTGCCAGCAGGTGGGTTTCGGGGACTGAGCAGTTCTTC | CASRWVSGTEQFF
TRBJ1-4 | - | TRBV11-2 | - | TGTGCCAGCAGCTTAATCCCCGCCCGTAATGAAAAACTGTTTTTT | CASSLIPARNEKLFF
TRBJ1-5 | - | TRBV7-2 | - | TGTGCCAGCAGCTTAAGCCGCAATCAGCCCCAGCATTTT | CASSLSRNQPQHF
TRBJ2-5 | - | TRBV4-1 | - | TGCGCCAGCAGCCAAGATCCCTCGGGCTTAGGGTTGGAGACCCAGTACTTC | CASSQDPSGLGLETQYF
TRBJ1-1 | - | TRBV9 | - | TGTGCCAGCAGCGTAACTGGCGGGGGCGGCGAAGCTTTCTTT | CASSVTGGGGEAFF
TRBJ1-5 | - | TRBV7-2 | once | TGTGCCAGCAGCTCCGGACGCGGGGATCAGCCCCAGCATTTT | CASSSGRGDQPQHF
TRBJ1-1 | - | TRBV10-3 | - | TGTGCCATCAGTGAGACCGGGAACACTGAAGCTTTCTTT | CAISETGNTEAFF
TRBJ1-5 | - | TRBV7-2 | - | TGTGCCAGCAGCTTACCCACCGAGGGTCAGCCCCAGCATTTT | CASSLPTEGQPQHF
TRBJ1-3 | - | TRBV5-1 | few | TGCGCCAGCAGCTTGGCCGCAGGATCTGGAAACACCATATATTTT | CASSLAAGSGNTIYF
TRBJ2-7 | TRBD1 | TRBV7-8 | - | TGTGCCAGCAGCTCCGGGACAGGGTATTACGAGCAGTACTTC | CASSSGTGYYEQYF
TRBJ2-1 | - | TRBV2 | - | TGTGCCAGCAGTGATCAGGACAGCCCATGGAATTACAATGAGCAGTTCTTC | CASSDQDSPWNYNEQFF
TRBJ2-5 | - | TRBV12-3/TRBV12-4 | - | TGTGCCAGCAGCAAGGGGATCGAGACCCAGTACTTC | CASSKGIETQYF
TRBJ1-2 | TRBD1 | TRBV6-6 | - | TGTGCCAGCAGTTACGGGGACAGGACTGGCTACACCTTC | CASSYGDRTGYTF
TRBJ2-5 | - | TRBV5-1 | - | TGCGCCAGCAGCTTGACGGGGGACCCCCAAGAGACCCAGTACTTC | CASSLTGDPQETQYF
TRBJ2-3 | TRBD2 | TRBV5-1 | - | TGCGCCAGCAGAATCGGACTAGCGGGGCCAGATACGCAGTATTTT | CASRIGLAGPDTQYF
TRBJ2-3 | - | TRBV19 | - | TGTGCCAGTAGTCGAACGGACAGCCCCGTCCAGTATTTT | CASSRTDSPVQYF
TRBJ2-4 | - | TRBV5-1 | - | TGCGCCAGCAGGTTAATTGGGCTAGCCAAAAACATTCAGTACTTC | CASRLIGLAKNIQYF
TRBJ2-7 | - | TRBV5-5 | - | TGTGCCAGCAGTTTAATCGGTAGCTCCTACGAGCAGTACTTC | CASSLIGSSYEQYF
TRBJ2-1 | TRBD1 | TRBV5-1 | - | TGCGCCAGCATCCCGCACGCTTCCGGGACAGGGAACTACAATGAGCAGTTCTTC | CASIPHASGTGNYNEQFF
TRBJ1-6 | - | TRBV15 | once | TGTGCCACCAGCAGAATAACAGTAAATTCACCCCTCCACTTT | CATSRITVNSPLHF
TRBJ1-4 | - | TRBV5-1 | - | TGCGCCAGCACTATGGGGACTTCAACTAATGAAAAACTGTTTTTT | CASTMGTSTNEKLFF
TRBJ1-2 | - | TRBV28 | - | TGTGCCAGCAGTTCGGTTGGGCGGGGCGGGGGGGGCTACACCTTC | CASSSVGRGGGGYTF
TRBJ1-2 | - | TRBV30 | once | TGTGCCTGGAGTAGGGGGGCTAACTATGGCTACACCTTC | CAWSRGANYGYTF
TRBJ2-6 | - | TRBV15 | - | TGTGCCACCAGCAGGTCAATCGAGGCTGGGGCCAACGTCCTGACTTTC | CATSRSIEAGANVLTF
TRBJ2-3 | - | TRBV9 | - | TGTGCCAGCAGCCGACAGTTCACAGATACGCAGTATTTT | CASSRQFTDTQYF
TRBJ2-5 | - | TRBV21-1 | - | TGTGCCAGCAGCAAAATGGGGGGGGACAGGGCAGAGACCCAGTACTTC | CASSKMGGDRAETQYF
TRBJ1-1 | - | TRBV5-1 | - | TGCGCCAGCAGCCTACAGGGTGTGGGTACTGAAGCTTTCTTT | CASSLQGVGTEAFF
TRBJ1-4 | - | TRBV7-9 | - | TGTGCCAGCAGCTTAGCGCTAGTTGGTGAAAAACTGTTTTTT | CASSLALVGEKLFF
TRBJ1-6 | - | TRBV5-1 | - | TGCGCCAGCAGCTTGGTTGGGGAACTGAATTCACCCCTCCACTTT | CASSLVGELNSPLHF
TRBJ1-2 | - | TRBV9 | once | TGTGCCAGCAGCGTAGGGTGGTTTAACTATGGCTACACCTTC | CASSVGWFNYGYTF
TRBJ2-7 | TRBD1 | TRBV19 | - | TGTGCCAGTATGGGCGGGCAGGGGGACTACGAGCAGTACTTC | CASMGGQGDYEQYF
TRBJ1-5 | TRBD1 | TRBV7-2 | - | TGTGCCAGCAGCTGGGACAGGGTCGGTCCCCAGCATTTT | CASSWDRVGPQHF
TRBJ1-2 | TRBD1 | TRBV4-1 | - | TGCGCCAGCAGCCAAGCAGGGGGCTATGGCTACACCTTC | CASSQAGGYGYTF
TRBJ1-2 | - | TRBV12-2 | - | TGTGCAAGTCGCTTCTGGGTTATCTATGGCTACACCTTC | CASRFWVIYGYTF
TRBJ2-7 | - | TRBV5-1 | - | TGCGCCAGCAGCCCAACTGCGGGGAGCGACGAGCAGTACTTC | CASSPTAGSDEQYF
TRBJ1-1 | - | TRBV6-5 | - | TGTGCCAGCAGGTACGGCAGGTCAATGAACACTGAAGCTTTCTTT | CASRYGRSMNTEAFF
TRBJ1-2 | - | TRBV3-1/TRBV3-2 | - | TGTGCCAGCAGCCCACAGGGTAACTATGGCTACACCTTC | CASSPQGNYGYTF
TRBJ2-1 | - | TRBV14 | - | TGTGCCAGCAGCCCCGTGCGGGTCTTGGATGAGCAGTTCTTC | CASSPVRVLDEQFF
TRBJ1-2 | TRBD1 | TRBV4-3 | once | TGCGCCAGCAGCTCCCGGGACAGGGCGTTCTACACCTTC | CASSSRDRAFYTF
TRBJ2-5 | - | TRBV11-2 | - | TGTGCCAGCAGCTTAGATCGGGCAGGGCTTGGGGAGACCCAGTACTTC | CASSLDRAGLGETQYF
TRBJ2-3 | - | TRBV18 | - | TGTGCCAGCTCACCAAACCGGGGAAGAGCGGGAGATACGCAGTATTTT | CASSPNRGRAGDTQYF
TRBJ2-7 | TRBD1 | TRBV6-5 | - | TGTGCCAGCAGGGACAGGCCGGGCGAGCAGTACTTC | CASRDRPGEQYF
TRBJ2-3 | - | TRBV6-2/TRBV6-3 | - | TGTGCCAGCAGTTATCGGGCAGATGCAGATACGCAGTATTTT | CASSYRADADTQYF
TRBJ2-6 | TRBD1 | TRBV3-1/TRBV3-2 | - | TGTGCCAGCAGCCAACCGCAGGGGGCTGGGGCCAACGTCCTGACTTTC | CASSQPQGAGANVLTF